A single sample is the source of the 25 T cell receptor beta chains below, sequenced in a study of CD8 T cells in Susac syndrome. Random-hexamer reverse transcription was applied to about 0.45 to 1 ug RNA. One entry per CDR3 protein, called by TCRdb with MiXCR from the immunoSEQ multiplex PCR reads. This table holds more than 95,000 distinct CDR3 sequences, 90% to 95% found once. What was sequenced was CD8+ T cells from PBMCs. These receptors came from a human donor with Susac syndrome.

This clonotype was observed a handful of times. This chain connects TRBV9 to TRBJ2-7; no definite D call. Germline lookup yields CDR1 SGDLS and CDR2 YYNGEE. V was pared by 0 bases and J by 6 bases, with 7 bases between. The CDR3 is made up of 12 amino acids. This CDR3 is CASSVEGGEQYF. The CDR3, as DNA: TGTGCCAGCAGCGTAGAGGGTGGCGAGCAGTACTTC.

V usage is TRBV19 and J usage is TRBJ2-5; D is unresolved. The CDR3 runs to 13 residues. The V gene's germline CDR1 is LNHDA and CDR2 SQIVND (reference sequence). V shed 5 bases and J shed 3 bases, with 10 bases lying between them. The DNA of the CDR3 is TGTGCCAGTAGTCCCCCTGGAGAAGAGACCCAGTACTTC. Protein product: CASSPPGEETQYF.

The gene calls are TRBV30 and TRBJ2-1; unclear D gene. This CDR3 spans 12 amino acids. Germline V lookup: CDR1 GTSNPN, CDR2 SVGIG (reference sequence). V was trimmed by 2 bases and J by 7 bases, leaving 9 bases between them. The CDR3 is CAWSRLVNEQFF. In DNA, the CDR3 is TGTGCCTGGAGTCGCCTAGTAAATGAGCAGTTCTTC.

The chain recombines TRBV10-2 with TRBJ2-1; TRBD2 matches 14 bases. The CDR3 spans 17 residues. The V gene's germline CDR1 is WSHSY and CDR2 SAAADI. V lost 3 bases to trimming and J lost 3 bases; unmatched junction nucleotides: 4. For the CDR3, the DNA is TGCGCCAGCAGTGACGGACTAGCGGGGGGCAACTACAATGAGCAGTTCTTC. It is translated as CASSDGLAGGNYNEQFF.

The chain combines TRBV6-6 with TRBJ2-7, with 7 bases matching TRBD2. The CDR3 spans 13 residues. The germline V gene has CDR1 MNHNY and CDR2 SVGAGI (reference sequence). Losses at the gene ends were 6 bases for V and 2 bases for J; bases not matched to a gene: 4. The CDR3 bases are TGTGCCAGCAGAATGGGGGGGGCCTACGAGCAGTACTTC. It encodes CASRMGGAYEQYF.

This chain links TRBV4-3 with TRBJ2-7; tentatively, D is TRBD1 (5 bases). V lost 0 bases to trimming and J lost 4 bases, with 10 bases between them. Germline V gene sequence: CDR1 LGHNA, CDR2 YSLEER. This CDR3 has 14 residues. The CDR3 loop is CASSQDRSGYEQYF. CDR3 bases: TGCGCCAGCAGCCAAGATCGGTCAGGGTACGAGCAGTACTTC.

The CDR3 sequence: CASSQEGYTIYF. The CDR3 bases are TGTGCCAGCAGCCAAGAAGGCTACACCATATATTTT. The chain links TRBV3-1 to TRBJ1-3; D not resolved. The CDR3 has 12 amino acids. V lost 0 bases, J lost 8 bases, and 5 bases lay in between. CDR1 LGHDT and CDR2 YNNKEL come from the germline V gene (reference sequence).

This clonotype was found once. J is TRBJ1-5 and V is TRBV9; TRBD1 is a possible D gene (6 bases). Germline lookup yields CDR1 SGDLS and CDR2 YYNGEE. Trimming cost V 4 bases and J 5 bases, with 13 bases left between them. This CDR3 is built from 14 residues. Here the CDR3 DNA reads TGTGCCAGCAGCAAAGAGGGGGACCATCAGCCCCAGCATTTT. This sequence encodes CASSKEGDHQPQHF.

This sequence joins TRBV6-4 and TRBJ2-1; TRBD2 matches 11 bases. Germline CDR1 reads MRHNA; CDR2 reads SNTAGT. The V gene end was trimmed by 6 bases and the J gene end by 5 bases; junction bases not matched to a gene: 6. The CDR3 covers 15 residues. CDR3 DNA sequence: TGTGCCAGCAGCGAAACTAGCGGGGGAAACAATGAGCAGTTCTTC. Protein sequence: CASSETSGGNNEQFF.

This clonotype was picked up one time. This chain joins TRBV7-2 and TRBJ1-2; no definite D call. V lost 2 bases, J lost 8 bases, and 15 bases lay in between. The V gene's germline CDR1 is SGHTA and CDR2 FQGNSA. This CDR3 is built from 14 residues. CDR3 loop: CASSLKVFLGGYTF. The CDR3 bases are TGTGCCAGCAGCTTAAAGGTGTTTCTAGGAGGCTACACCTTC.

The V gene is TRBV7-2, the J gene TRBJ1-2, with unresolved D. The germline V and J ends were trimmed by 5 bases and 1 base, with 8 bases remaining between them. The CDR3 totals 13 residues. The germline CDR1 and CDR2 sequences are SGHTA and FQGNSA. The CDR3 sequence is CASSRHLNYGYTF. As DNA, the CDR3 is TGTGCCAGCAGCAGACACCTTAACTATGGCTACACCTTC.

This rearrangement joins TRBV29-1 to TRBJ1-4, with D unresolved. Germline-derived CDR1 and CDR2 are SQVTM and ANQGSEA. The CDR3 runs to 14 residues. V dropped 4 bases and J dropped 2 bases, with 11 bases sitting between them. DNA of the CDR3: TGCAGCGTTGTGTGGGCAAAGACTAATGAAAAACTGTTTTTT. As protein: CSVVWAKTNEKLFF.

This chain joins TRBV20-1 and TRBJ1-1; 8 bases match TRBD1. The CDR3 extends over 13 amino acids. The germline V gene has CDR1 DFQATT and CDR2 SNEGSKA (reference sequence). J gave up 2 bases and V 6 bases, and 5 bases lay outside the gene matches. The CDR3 DNA follows: TGCAGTGCGAGCGGACAGGGCAACACTGAAGCTTTCTTT. Translating it yields CSASGQGNTEAFF.

The CDR3 protein is CASTSLQHTDTQYF. In DNA form, the CDR3 reads TGTGCCAGCACAAGTCTCCAGCACACAGATACGCAGTATTTT. V and J are TRBV6-1 and TRBJ2-3; D unresolved. CDR3 length: 14 amino acids. V was trimmed by 7 bases and J by 2 bases, leaving 13 bases between them. From germline, CDR1 is MNHNS and CDR2 SASEGT.

This chain joins TRBV7-9 and TRBJ1-1; tentative D call: TRBD1 (6 bases). This CDR3 is 13 amino acids long. CDR1 SEHNR and CDR2 FQNEAQ come from the germline V gene (reference sequence). Between the trimmed V and J ends, which lost 4 bases and 7 bases, there was a span of 13 bases. CDR3 loop: CASSSSEQGEAFF. The CDR3 DNA sequence: TGTGCCAGCAGCTCGTCTGAACAGGGTGAAGCTTTCTTT.

The rearrangement links TRBV7-8 to TRBJ2-1; 7 nucleotides agree with TRBD2. Per germline, CDR1 SGHVS and CDR2 FQNEAQ. The CDR3 is 13 residues long. Trimming cost V 5 bases and J 8 bases; bases outside gene matches: 6. The DNA for the CDR3 is TGTGCCAGCAGCACCCAGACTAGCTATGAGCAGTTCTTC. Translating it yields CASSTQTSYEQFF.

The V and J genes are TRBV25-1 and TRBJ1-2; 7 bases fit TRBD1. CDR1 is MGHDK and CDR2 is SYGVNS in the germline V gene. This CDR3 comprises 14 residues. Trimming at V came to 5 bases and at J to 4 bases, leaving 7 bases not matched to a gene. CDR3 coding DNA: TGTGCCAGCAGTATGACAGGGTCCTCCTATGGCTACACCTTC. Translated, it gives CASSMTGSSYGYTF.

The V gene is TRBV9, the J gene TRBJ2-7; no clear D. The CDR3 has 11 residues. Germline CDR1 is SGDLS and CDR2 is YYNGEE. V was cut by 3 bases and J by 6 bases, with 7 bases left in between. This CDR3 is CASSAGTEQYF. The CDR3 nucleotides read TGTGCCAGCAGCGCTGGTACCGAGCAGTACTTC.

The chain combines TRBV3-1 with TRBJ1-2; D ambiguous. Germline assignment: CDR1 LGHDT and CDR2 YNNKEL (reference sequence). The CDR3 length is 15 residues. Trimming took off 0 bases at V and 3 bases at J, with 11 bases between the two ends. CDR3 nucleotide sequence: TGTGCCAGCAGCCAAGAGAGGTGGGGTGACTATGGCTACACCTTC. This codes for CASSQERWGDYGYTF.

The rearrangement links TRBV7-8 to TRBJ2-6; D is unresolved. This CDR3 has 14 amino acids. Germline V CDR1 and CDR2: SGHVS, FQNEAQ. The V end lost 2 bases, the J end lost 2 bases, and 4 bases lay between the germline ends. CDR3 DNA sequence: TGTGCCAGCAGCTTAACGACTGGGGCCAACGTCCTGACTTTC. This encodes CASSLTTGANVLTF.

This clonotype was seen just once. The rearrangement joins TRBV7-9 to TRBJ2-1; 12 nucleotides align to TRBD2. The CDR3 has 15 residues. V trimming: 5 bases; J trimming: 4 bases; junction bases outside the gene matches: 3. Germline V gene sequence: CDR1 SEHNR, CDR2 FQNEAQ (reference sequence). The CDR3 nucleotides are TGTGCCAGCAGCCGGACTAGCGGGGTTTACAATGAGCAGTTCTTC. It codes for CASSRTSGVYNEQFF.

The genes are TRBV20-1 and TRBJ2-1; tentatively, D is TRBD1 or TRBD2 (5 bases each). The V and J ends lost 3 bases and 5 bases respectively, with 11 bases between them. The CDR3 extends over 13 amino acids. Germline CDR1 is DFQATT and CDR2 is SNEGSKA (reference sequence). The CDR3 DNA reads TGCAGTGCTAGTGAGGGGTCCCACAATGAGCAGTTCTTC. Amino acids: CSASEGSHNEQFF.

The chain combines TRBV2 with TRBJ2-3; TRBD1 aligns across 7 bases. The CDR3 runs to 12 residues. Trimming removed 9 bases from V and 4 bases from J; junction bases left unmatched: 4. Per the germline V gene, CDR1 is SNHLY and CDR2 is FYNNEI. CDR3 DNA: TGTGCCAGACGACAGGGAGCAGATACGCAGTATTTT. As protein: CARRQGADTQYF.

The chain combines TRBV9 with TRBJ2-3; D may correspond to TRBD1 or TRBD2 (5 bases each). Looked up from germline, CDR1 is SGDLS and CDR2 is YYNGEE. The CDR3 totals 15 residues. V was trimmed by 0 bases and J by 6 bases, leaving 14 bases between them. CDR3 in amino acids: CASSVAVMGVDTQYF. The CDR3 coding sequence is TGTGCCAGCAGCGTAGCGGTGATGGGGGTGGATACGCAGTATTTT.

The CDR3 is CASSESGGQDTQYF. Written as DNA, the CDR3 is TGTGCCAGCAGCGAGAGTGGGGGGCAGGATACGCAGTATTTT. The gene calls are TRBV7-3 and TRBJ2-3, with D perhaps assigned TRBD1 or TRBD2 (6 bases each). V lost 5 bases and J lost 6, with 15 bases in between. The CDR3 has 14 amino acids. Germline V CDR1 and CDR2: SGHTA, FQGTGA.